These 9 T cell receptor beta chains were all obtained from the same sample, sequenced in a study of T cells expressing NK-cell markers. TCRdb re-analyzed the 5' RACE reads; it lists each CDR3 protein once, without DNA. This table lists 500,000 to 600,000 distinct CDR3 sequences. The sequenced material came from blood T cells: a sorted CD56 or NKG2C T cell subset, CD4+ or CD8+ T cells, or bulk PBMC T cells (not recorded which). These receptors were collected from a man aged 18 to 35 in good health.

This CDR3 reads CASSPGGFNTGELFF. The chain recombines TRBV5-1 with TRBJ2-2; TCRdb designates TRBD1, a call that cannot be tested without DNA. CDR1 and CDR2 from the germline V gene are SGHRS and YFSETQ. The CDR3 is 15 amino acids.

The chain uses TRBV7-9 and TRBJ1-4. CDR1 is SEHNR and CDR2 is FQNEAQ in the germline V gene (reference sequence). CDR3 length: 15 amino acids. The CDR3: CASSLSDVANEKLFF.

V usage is TRBV10-3 and J usage is TRBJ2-2; the D call of TRBD2 rests on TCRdb alone, since no DNA is present to check it. The length of the CDR3 is 18 residues. Germline V gene sequence: CDR1 ENHRY, CDR2 SYGVKD. CDR3 protein: CAISVGLAGLANTGELFF.

The J gene is TRBJ1-5, the V gene TRBV7-2; the D gene TCRdb calls, TRBD1, cannot be checked with no DNA. This CDR3 is built from 16 residues. Germline loops: CDR1 SGHTA, CDR2 FQGNSA. This CDR3 reads CASSSRTGSPVQPQHF. Drawing the rest from reference TRBV7-2 and TRBJ1-5, the complete variable domain is GAGVSQSPSNKVTEKGKDVELRCDPISGHTALYWYRQSLGQGLEFLIYFQGNSAPDKSGLPSDRFSAERTGGSVSTLTIQRTQQEDSAVYLCASSSRTGSPVQPQHFGDGTRLSIL.

The CDR3 region is CAEPNGNTIYF. The chain links TRBV12-3 or TRBV12-4 to TRBJ1-3. CDR3 length: 11 amino acids.

The chain uses TRBV27 and TRBJ2-1. The CDR3 consists of 15 residues. Germline lookup yields CDR1 MNHEY and CDR2 SMNVEV (reference sequence). The CDR3 sequence is CASSRTPTSYNEQFF.

This rearrangement joins TRBV10-2 to TRBJ2-7; TCRdb proposes TRBD1, but this gene call is untestable without DNA. Germline CDR1 and CDR2: WSHSY and SAAADI. This CDR3 has 11 amino acids. CDR3 in amino acids: CASGGGYEQYF.

The CDR3 spells CAISDQGNSPLHF. J is TRBJ1-6 and V is TRBV10-3; TCRdb selects TRBD1, and the lack of DNA leaves this call unchecked. CDR3 length: 13 amino acids. Germline CDR1 ENHRY, CDR2 SYGVKD.

The chain combines TRBV15 with TRBJ2-2. Looked up from germline, CDR1 is LNHNV and CDR2 is YYDKDF (reference sequence). The CDR3 has 15 residues. The CDR3 spells CATSRDLVGTGELFF. The full variable domain, its missing parts supplied by reference TRBV15 and TRBJ2-2, is DAMVIQNPRYQVTQFGKPVTLSCSQTLNHNVMYWYQQKSSQAPKLLFHYYDKDFNNEADTPDNFQSRRPNTSFCFLDIRSPGLGDTAMYLCATSRDLVGTGELFFGEGSRLTVL.